This T cell receptor (beta chain) was sequenced for a study of shared clonotypes between healthy human individuals (TCRdb year 2020). Looking at the study overall: A few men and two women, aged 18 to 49 years, made up the cohort. For each donor, CD4 naive and CD4 memory were each given three plates, CD8 naive was given two plates, and CD8 memory was given one plate. Blood TCR repertoires of a handful of healthy adults were deeply sequenced to estimate repertoire size and the extent of clonotype sharing between individuals. To increase sequencing depth and limit assay-specific biases, TCR repertoire library preparation and sequencing were carried out by different laboratories using diverse techniques. Per donor, leukapheresis produced somewhere between about 0.94 and 9 billion PBMCs. The study at large found these results: Sharing across several donors was observed for 5% to 6.5% of naive CD4, 3% to 3.5% of naive CD8, 2% to 2.5% of memory CD4, and roughly 0.43% of memory CD8 clonotypes. Estimated clonotype richness was generally larger for naive than for memory subsets. The genetic and exposure-history diversity represented was limited by the small number of donors. Clonotypes shared by all four sorted-subset donors showed higher generation probabilities than non-shared clonotypes. Even with the large sequencing depth, rarefaction of the sorted-subset datasets indicated that sequencing was incomplete. Pairwise subsampling indicated that sequencing depth was expected to affect the degree of clonotype sharing among donors. Sampling was restricted to blood, and TCR repertoires in tissue are likely to differ from TCR repertoires in blood.

The CDR3 runs 15 residues from the cysteine to the phenylalanine. CDR3 DNA is the only sequence kept; it has 45 bases, read in frame from the first base. At the junction V is shortened by 6 bases and J by 4 bases, with 16 bases in between. Reading the germline V gene gives CDR1 SGHTA and CDR2 FQGNSA. Notes on this clone: Its antigen remains undetermined. One base away there is no much larger clone; base qualities are not given.

Healthy HIV-negative adults with no recently reported acute infections or vaccinations were included as donors. Only Caucasian adults living in Nashville, Tennessee, USA were represented among the donors. CD8 memory samples were composed of magnetically selected CD45RO+ cells combined with CCR7-negative CD45RA+ effector memory (TemRA) cells. Blood was collected by leukapheresis, and PBMCs were isolated by Ficoll-Histopaque density gradient centrifugation and then cryopreserved in liquid nitrogen vapor phase. Purity and quantity of every magnetically sorted T cell population were checked by analytical flow cytometry. Genomic DNA was isolated from every sorted fraction and measured by UV absorbance on a Nanodrop 2000c. Using the deep immunoSEQ assay, TCR CDR3 regions were amplified from genomic DNA by multiplex PCR. For each cell subset, the extracted genomic DNA was distributed evenly across all wells of several immunoSEQ 96-well plates, and each plate served as one replicate. For sorted subsets, about 0.2 ug genomic DNA, equal to about 30,000 T cell genomes, was loaded into each replicate PCR. The purified libraries were quantified using a Qubit 3.0 fluorometer, sized with a Bioanalyzer 2100, and then quantified again using the KAPA Library Quantification kit. Every immunoSEQ 96-well plate was sequenced on a dedicated single-read 150-cycle Illumina NextSeq 550 flow cell. The study's own analysis went as follows. Because only junctional sequences without quality scores were contained in the immunoSEQ output, filtering matching that applied to full-length reads could not be performed. To assign V/J genes and CDR3, sequences were annotated using PyIR, a Python wrapper for IgBLAST v1.9, with IMGT germline references. Reads were removed for weak V/J assignments (E-value above 1e-6), missing CDR3, stop codons, out-of-frame junctions, or ambiguous translated residues. V3J clonotypes were defined as sequences sharing the same inferred V gene, J gene, and CDR3 amino acid sequence. To compute the percentage overlap between repertoires, the number of shared unique clonotypes was divided by the size of the smaller repertoire. Repertoire richness was assessed with RTK rarefaction, the Chao1 estimator, and Recon v2.1 estimates of unobserved clonotypes. Generation probabilities were computed with OLGA for all TCRbeta clonotypes obtained by the gDNA method from a few donors. The clones in this table, taken by TCRdb from immuneACCESS, are in-frame only. Not every clone is retained; where verified, under half of the shortfall comes from an unresolved V gene, and the cause of the rest is unknown. The V and J calls and clone size come from that table; D and trimming were worked out from the DNA. In this sample the table shows hundreds of thousands of clones, approximately 96% of which occur a single time. About 0.32% of the sample goes to the ten largest clones.

The rearranged chain carries TRBV7-2 and TRBJ1-5; the D gene identity is not certain. Sequencing was performed on memory CD8+ T cells sorted from blood. The cell subset or site label corresponds to: CD45RO+ cells pooled with CCR7-negative TemRA cells. The TCR comes from a man in his thirties or forties in good health. The DNA sequence follows: TGTGCCAGCAGTCCCCGACAATCCTGTAATCAGCCCCAGCATTTT. Translated, this gives CASSPRQSCNQPQHF. Supplemented by the reference TRBV7-2 and TRBJ1-5 proteins around the CDR3, the complete variable domain is GAGVSQSPSNKVTEKGKDVELRCDPISGHTALYWYRQSLGQGLEFLIYFQGNSAPDKSGLPSDRFSAERTGGSVSTLTIQRTQQEDSAVYLCASSPRQSCNQPQHFGDGTRLSIL.